The 8 T cell receptor beta chains reported below all come from one sample, sequenced in a study of cytomegalovirus exposure and HLA in healthy donors. The PCR made use of 60 Vbeta and 13 Jbeta primers. Clones were sequenced by immunoSEQ multiplex PCR, and TCRdb holds only the in-frame ones, with some missing. Found here are over 150,000 clones, over 70% of them singletons; the top ten hold just under 3%. Sequences were obtained from PBMCs. The receptor set was obtained from a male donor in good health and CMV-seronegative.

V usage is TRBV7-7 and J usage is TRBJ2-3; D ambiguous. Germline V gives CDR1 SSHAT, CDR2 FNYEAQ (reference sequence). V lost 5 bases and J 6 bases, leaving 15 bases between the germline ends. The CDR3 spans 14 residues. The CDR3: CASSQDSVSDTQYF. CDR3 bases: TGTGCCAGCAGCCAAGACTCAGTGTCGGATACGCAGTATTTT. Together with reference TRBV7-7 and TRBJ2-3, the CDR3 gives the full variable domain: GAGVSQSPRYKVTKRGQDVTLRCDPISSHATLYWYQQALGQGPEFLTYFNYEAQPDKSGLPSDRFSAERPEGSISTLTIQRTEQRDSAMYRCASSQDSVSDTQYFGPGTRLTVL.

This clone came up a few times. The CDR3 sequence: CASKLAGSYNEQFF. In DNA, the CDR3 is TGTGCCAGTAAGCTAGCGGGTTCCTACAATGAGCAGTTCTTC. V and J are TRBV19 and TRBJ2-1, with 8 positions matching TRBD2. Trimming cost V 7 bases and J 1 base; bases outside gene matches: 3. CDR1 and CDR2 from the germline V gene are LNHDA and SQIVND (reference sequence). The CDR3 covers 14 residues.

V gene TRBV27 combines with J gene TRBJ2-7; no definite D call. Trimming took 0 bases from V and 2 from J, leaving 8 bases between them. CDR1 and CDR2 from the germline V gene are MNHEY and SMNVEV (reference sequence). The CDR3 has 14 amino acids. The CDR3 sequence: CASSLSTPPYEQYF. The CDR3 nucleotides are TGTGCCAGCAGTTTATCGACTCCCCCCTACGAGCAGTACTTC.

The V call is TRBV19, the J call TRBJ2-1; D is possibly TRBD2 (6 bases). V was clipped by 2 bases and J by 5 bases, with 16 bases between them. This CDR3 contains 16 residues. Germline V gene sequence: CDR1 LNHDA, CDR2 SQIVND (reference sequence). The CDR3 spells CASSIRGSSANNEQFF. DNA for the CDR3: TGTGCCAGTAGTATACGGGGGAGTAGCGCAAACAATGAGCAGTTCTTC.

This chain links TRBV12-5 with TRBJ1-2; 9 bases map to TRBD1. J lost 7 bases, V lost 6 bases, and 9 bases had no gene match. The CDR3 loop spans 14 amino acids. Per germline, CDR1 LGHNT and CDR2 FRNRAP. The CDR3 here is CASGPTGTGRGYTF. CDR3 in DNA: TGTGCTAGTGGACCCACCGGGACAGGGCGTGGCTACACCTTC.

The rearrangement uses TRBV19 and TRBJ1-5, with TRBD1 as a possible D gene (5 bases). Germline-derived CDR1 and CDR2 are LNHDA and SQIVND (reference sequence). This CDR3 has 14 amino acids. V was pared by 0 bases and J by 3 bases, with 6 bases between. CDR3: CASSIDGANQPQHF. CDR3 in DNA: TGTGCCAGTAGTATAGATGGGGCCAATCAGCCCCAGCATTTT.

This clone has only one observation. The rearrangement joins TRBV5-1 to TRBJ2-7, with 9 bases aligning to TRBD2. The CDR3 is 15 amino acids. CDR1 is SGHRS, CDR2 YFSETQ, per germline. The V gene end was trimmed by 2 bases and the J gene end by 6 bases; junction bases not matched to a gene: 9. The CDR3 loop is CASSFGGAGGREQYF. CDR3 sequence (DNA): TGCGCCAGCAGCTTCGGAGGAGCGGGAGGACGCGAGCAGTACTTC. Using reference TRBV5-1 and TRBJ2-7 for the parts outside the CDR3, the full variable domain is KAGVTQTPRYLIKTRGQQVTLSCSPISGHRSVSWYQQTPGQGLQFLFEYFSETQRNKGNFPGRFSGRQFSNSRSEMNVSTLELGDSALYLCASSFGGAGGREQYFGPGTRLTVT.

This clone was seen only a few times. The chain links TRBV5-1 to TRBJ1-3; 8 nucleotides match TRBD1. This CDR3 has 14 amino acids. Losses at the gene ends were 4 bases for V and 8 bases for J; bases not matched to a gene: 8. The germline V gene encodes CDR1 SGHRS and CDR2 YFSETQ. The CDR3 DNA is TGCGCCAGCAGCAACGGACAGGGTTCGGACACCATATATTTT. This gives the protein CASSNGQGSDTIYF.